This T cell receptor (beta chain) came from a study of cytotoxic CD8 clonotypes in ibrutinib-treated CLL (dated by TCRdb to the early 2020s). Turning to the overall study: The cohort included some 14 treatment-naive and some twelve relapsed/refractory patients; roughly 17 were IGHV unmutated. Samples at response were collected after a median of 12 months of treatment, with a range of about 6 to 40 months. Cryopreserved peripheral blood mononuclear cells were obtained before treatment, at response, and at either sustained remission or disease progression. Every sample from remission and from progressive disease was obtained while the patients were still on ibrutinib. An average of 255,043 productive templates and 94,082 productive rearrangements was obtained per sample. Partial responses were observed in about 24 patients and complete responses in 2; after a median follow-up of 68 months, remission was maintained in approximately 15 patients and progression was observed in some twelve. Of the 90 or so participants in the trial, about 25 had longitudinal samples available.

Findings and caveats that apply to the study as a whole: Sampling times were not matched between patients in sustained remission and patients whose disease was progressing, and lymph node repertoires were not examined. Baseline clonality exceeded that of age-matched healthy donors and correlated strongly with circulating CD8+ T-cell counts. Clonality rose at ibrutinib response, remained stable during sustained remission, and dropped back toward baseline at progression. Public clonotypes were found to be uncommon and were observed to contract or remain stable during treatment; the increase in clonality was shown to reflect expansion of private clonotypes at ibrutinib response.

Note on this clone: Its antigen is still unknown. No per-base quality is available; no much larger clone lies one base away.

V is reduced by 6 bases and J by 6 bases, leaving a spacing of 10 bases between them. From the cysteine through the phenylalanine, the CDR3 covers 12 amino acids. Only the CDR3 DNA is retained, 36 bases long and in frame from the first base. CDR1 SGHAT and CDR2 FQNNGV are derived from the germline V gene. Each clonotype received, on average, 10x coverage in deep resolution sequencing performed on a MiSeq, where the target depth lay between 1 in 1 million and 1 in 200,000 T cells. The immunoSEQ hsTCRB Kit was used to generate the TCR beta libraries. The authors' pipeline ran thus. The data were analyzed with ImmunoSEQ Analyzer and ImmunoSEQ Data Assistant, and V, D and J gene assignments followed IMGT definitions. Clonality, which ranges from 0 to 1, was calculated by subtracting the normalized Shannon entropy of productive rearrangement frequencies from one. Public clonotype analysis was restricted to overrepresented clonotypes comprising at least 0.05% of each patient's repertoire. Repertoires from thirteen age-matched healthy donors in immuneACCESS were used as clonality controls. TCRdb re-hosts the immuneACCESS table, in-frame sequences only. Its copies lack some clones; in the studies checked, an unresolved V gene accounts for under half of them, and the cause for the rest is not known. The V and J calls and clone size are taken from that table; D and trimming were inferred from the DNA. The sample profile shows 300,000 or so clones; around 66% of them were found once. The ten largest make up 5% to 6.5% of the sample.

Roughly 2 micrograms of genomic DNA were extracted from cryopreserved PBMCs for TCR beta library preparation. Longitudinal blood samples from CLL patients on ibrutinib monotherapy were analyzed using high-throughput TCR beta sequencing. The patients took part in an open-label, single-center phase 2 trial of ibrutinib monotherapy. The clonotype originates from a human donor with chronic lymphocytic leukemia. The material was PBMCs, obtained after 36 months of ibrutinib treatment. The rearranged segments are TRBV11-2 and TRBJ2-3, with the identity of the D gene unclear. This receptor carries the CDR3 CASRLYKDTQYF. The DNA reads TGTGCCAGCAGGCTTTATAAGGATACGCAGTATTTT.